The following is a T cell receptor beta chain sequence with its context. There are 14 residues in the CDR3. Germline V CDR1 and CDR2: MRHNA, SNTAGT. The germline V and J ends were trimmed by 6 bases and 3 bases, with 14 bases remaining between them. This sample was included in a study of PD-L1 blockade in urothelial cancer. In the study overall: Blood samples had a median of 141,255 T cells, approximately 83,000 unique TCRs, and clonality approximately 0.085.

Data came from immunoSEQ multiplex PCR; TCRdb stores just in-frame clones and leaves some out. The table includes 20,000 to 25,000 clones, approximately 82% detected once. Described time point: peripheral blood 6 weeks after treatment start. The rearrangement uses TRBV6-4 and TRBJ1-1, with D unclear. The source is a man in his 70s with urothelial cancer. The material sequenced was PBMCs, taken around atezolizumab (anti-PD-L1) treatment. As DNA, the CDR3 is TGTGCCAGCAGGGGCAATGCGCTGGACACTGAAGCTTTCTTT. Amino acids: CASRGNALDTEAFF.